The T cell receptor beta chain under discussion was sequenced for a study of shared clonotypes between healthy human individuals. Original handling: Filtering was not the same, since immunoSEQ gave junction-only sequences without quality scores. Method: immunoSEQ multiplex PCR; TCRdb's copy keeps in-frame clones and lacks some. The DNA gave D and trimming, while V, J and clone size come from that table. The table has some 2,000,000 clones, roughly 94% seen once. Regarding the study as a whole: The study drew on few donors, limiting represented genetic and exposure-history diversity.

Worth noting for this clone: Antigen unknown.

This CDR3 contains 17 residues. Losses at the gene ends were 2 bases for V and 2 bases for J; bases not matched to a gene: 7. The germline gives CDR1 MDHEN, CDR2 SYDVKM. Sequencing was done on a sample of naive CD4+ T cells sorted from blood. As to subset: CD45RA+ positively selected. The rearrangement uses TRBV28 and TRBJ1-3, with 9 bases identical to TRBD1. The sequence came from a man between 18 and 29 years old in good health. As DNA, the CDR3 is TGTGCCAGCAGTTTAGCACAGGGGGCGCGGGCTGGAAACACCATATATTTT. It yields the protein CASSLAQGARAGNTIYF. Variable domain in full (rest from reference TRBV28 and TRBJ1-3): DVKVTQSSRYLVKRTGEKVFLECVQDMDHENMFWYRQDPGLGLRLIYFSYDVKMKEKGDIPEGYSVSREKKERFSLILESASTNQTSMYLCASSLAQGARAGNTIYFGEGSWLTVV.